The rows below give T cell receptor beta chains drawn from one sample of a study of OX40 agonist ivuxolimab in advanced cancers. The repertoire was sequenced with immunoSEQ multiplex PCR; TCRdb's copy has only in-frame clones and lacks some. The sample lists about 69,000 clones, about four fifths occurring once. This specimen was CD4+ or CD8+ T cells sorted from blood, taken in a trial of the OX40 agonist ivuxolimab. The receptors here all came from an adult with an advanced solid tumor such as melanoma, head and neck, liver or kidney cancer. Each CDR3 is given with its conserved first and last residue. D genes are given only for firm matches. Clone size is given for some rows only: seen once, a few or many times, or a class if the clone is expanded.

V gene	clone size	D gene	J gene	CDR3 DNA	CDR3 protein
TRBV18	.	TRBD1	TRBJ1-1	TGTGCCAGCTCACCACCCCCAGGGGGAAGGACTGAAGCTTTCTTT	CASSPPPGGRTEAFF
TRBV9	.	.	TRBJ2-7	TGTGCCAGCAGCGTAGGGGACACTCTCCCCCAGCAGTACTTC	CASSVGDTLPQQYF
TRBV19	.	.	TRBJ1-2	TGTGCCAGTAGTATACCGTGGGACCGGGGCTATGGCTACACCTTC	CASSIPWDRGYGYTF
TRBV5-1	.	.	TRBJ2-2	TGCGCCAGCAGCACGGACCAAAACACCGGGGAGCTGTTTTTT	CASSTDQNTGELFF
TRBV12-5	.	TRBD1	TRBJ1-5	TGTGCTAGTGTGGGGACAGTAGGTCTCAATCAGCCCCAGCATTTT	CASVGTVGLNQPQHF
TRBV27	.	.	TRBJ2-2	TGTGCCAGCAGTTCATCCGGGACCGCGAACACCGGGGAGCTGTTTTTT	CASSSSGTANTGELFF
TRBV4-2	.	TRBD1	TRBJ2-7	TGTGCCAGCAGCCCCAGGGGGCTTTATGAGCAGTACTTC	CASSPRGLYEQYF
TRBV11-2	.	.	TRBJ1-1	TGTGCCAGCAGCCCCCTCAGGCTGGGACTCATGAACACTGAAGCTTTCTTT	CASSPLRLGLMNTEAFF
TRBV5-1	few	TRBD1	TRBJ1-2	TGCGCCAGCAGCGAGGGACAGCCCACAGGGGGCTACACCTTC	CASSEGQPTGGYTF
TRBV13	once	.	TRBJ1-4	TGTGCCAGCAGCACCTTCCAGGGAACTCCTAATGAAAAACTGTTTTTT	CASSTFQGTPNEKLFF
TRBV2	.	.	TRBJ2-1	TGTGCCGGAGGGACTTCGTCAAATTACAATGAGCAGTTCTTC	CAGGTSSNYNEQFF
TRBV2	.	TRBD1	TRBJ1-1	TGTGCCAGCAGGAAAAAATGGCAGGGGGGCACTGAAGCTTTCTTT	CASRKKWQGGTEAFF
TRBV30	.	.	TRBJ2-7	TGTGCCTGGAGCGGAGGGCGATACGAGCAGTACTTC	CAWSGGRYEQYF
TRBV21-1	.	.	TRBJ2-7	TGTGCCAGCAGGTCCGGGACACTCTACGAGCAGTACTTC	CASRSGTLYEQYF
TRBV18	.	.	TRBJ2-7	TGTGCCAGCTCACGGGAGGTTACCTACGAGCAGTACTTC	CASSREVTYEQYF
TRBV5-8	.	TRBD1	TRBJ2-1	TGTGCCAGCAGCTTGCCAGGACAGGGCAATGAGCAGTTCTTC	CASSLPGQGNEQFF
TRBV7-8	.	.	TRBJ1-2	TGTGCCAGCAGCTTGACTACGGTTAGGAACTATGGCTACACCTTC	CASSLTTVRNYGYTF
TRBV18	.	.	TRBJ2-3	TGTGCCAGCTCACCCCCGGGATCTCGTCTGGAGTATTTT	CASSPPGSRLEYF
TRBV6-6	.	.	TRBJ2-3	TGTGCCAGCAGTTACTTGACTATTACTAGCACAGATACGCAGTATTTT	CASSYLTITSTDTQYF
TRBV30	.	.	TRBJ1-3	TGTGCCTGGGACCGGGCCGAGGGGAGAAACACCATATATTTT	CAWDRAEGRNTIYF
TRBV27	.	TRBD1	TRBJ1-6	TGTGCCAGCAGTGTGGTAGAGGGGGCTTATTCACCCCTCCACTTT	CASSVVEGAYSPLHF
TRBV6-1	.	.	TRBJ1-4	TGTGCCAGCAGTGTTACCGTGAATGAAAAACTGTTTTTT	CASSVTVNEKLFF
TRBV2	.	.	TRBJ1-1	TGTGCCAGCAGTGTGACGGGCACTGAAGCTTTCTTT	CASSVTGTEAFF
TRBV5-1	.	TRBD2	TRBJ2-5	TGCGCCAGCAGCTTGAGTAGCGGGAGTAAGGAGACCCAGTACTTC	CASSLSSGSKETQYF
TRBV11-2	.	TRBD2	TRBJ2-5	TGTGCCAGCAGCTTAGGCCCGACTAGCGGGGGGGAAGAGACCCAGTACTTC	CASSLGPTSGGEETQYF
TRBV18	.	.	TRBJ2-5	TGTGCCAGCTCACCAAAGGCTCTTCAAGAGACCCAGTACTTC	CASSPKALQETQYF
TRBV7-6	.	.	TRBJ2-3	TGTGCCAGCAGCCTCCAGAAGAGCACAGATACGCAGTATTTT	CASSLQKSTDTQYF
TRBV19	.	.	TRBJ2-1	TGTGCCAGTAGTATCACAGGGCCGTACAATGAGCAGTTCTTC	CASSITGPYNEQFF
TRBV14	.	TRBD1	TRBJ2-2	TGTGCCAGCAGCCCCCGCCGCGGGCAGGGGGCTAACACCGGGGAGCTGTTTTTT	CASSPRRGQGANTGELFF